The rows below give T cell receptor beta chains drawn from one sample of a study of CD8 T cells in ankylosing spondylitis. TCRdb used MiXCR to reprocess the 5' RACE reads, holding one entry per CDR3 protein. This sample has 700,000 to 1,000,000 distinct CDR3 sequences; about 12% occur once, and the top ten carry 0.51%. The sequenced material came from blood, either unsorted or a sorted T cell fraction (not recorded which). The source is a male donor with ankylosing spondylitis. Each CDR3 is given with its conserved first and last residue. The order of the fields is clone size, V gene, J gene, D gene, CDR3 DNA, CDR3 protein. D genes are given only for firm matches. Some rows have no size entry. The others give once, few or many, or a class for an expanded clone.

few	TRBV11-1	TRBJ2-5	TRBD2	TGTGCCAGCAGCTTCTTTGGTGCGGGAGAAGAGACCCAGTACTTC	CASSFFGAGEETQYF
once	TRBV20-1	TRBJ1-4	TRBD1	TGCAGTGCCAGACAGGGGCGATCTAATGAAAAACTGTTTTTT	CSARQGRSNEKLFF
few	TRBV5-6	TRBJ1-2	-	TGTGCCAGCAGCCCGCGGACCGGCATCTATGGCTACACCTTC	CASSPRTGIYGYTF
-	TRBV5-1	TRBJ2-1	-	TGCGCCAGCAGTCCGGATCCTTACTATTGGGGTAATGAGCAGTTCTTC	CASSPDPYYWGNEQFF
-	TRBV6-2/TRBV6-3	TRBJ2-3	TRBD2	TGTGCCAGCAGTTACCTGAGGACTAGCTCATACACAGATACGCAGTATTTT	CASSYLRTSSYTDTQYF
-	TRBV5-1	TRBJ2-2	TRBD2	TGCGCCAGCAGAAAAACGACTAGCGACACCGGGGAGCTGTTTTTT	CASRKTTSDTGELFF
few	TRBV5-6	TRBJ1-3	-	TGTGCCAGCACCACCTCTGGAAACACCATATATTTT	CASTTSGNTIYF
few	TRBV7-2	TRBJ1-5	-	TGTGCCAGCGGCCTCCGGGGGCGTCAGCCCCAGCATTTT	CASGLRGRQPQHF
many	TRBV20-1	TRBJ2-5	-	TGCAGTGCGGGATGGAGGGAGACCCAGTACTTC	CSAGWRETQYF
-	TRBV29-1	TRBJ1-2	-	TGCAGCGTTGAGGCAGGGCTAGGCTATGGCTACACCTTC	CSVEAGLGYGYTF
-	TRBV5-1	TRBJ2-7	TRBD1	TGCGCCAGCAGCTCGACAGGGGAAGTGGACGAGCAGTACTTC	CASSSTGEVDEQYF
-	TRBV20-1	TRBJ1-2	-	TGCAGTGCTAGGGACGGCCCCTATGGCTACACCTTC	CSARDGPYGYTF
many	TRBV5-1	TRBJ2-1	-	TGCGCCAGCAGCCTTGGGTTCTACAATGAGCAGTTCTTC	CASSLGFYNEQFF
few	TRBV5-1	TRBJ2-7	TRBD1	TGCGCCAGCAGCATGAGGGACAGTACCTACGAGCAGTACTTC	CASSMRDSTYEQYF
few	TRBV12-3/TRBV12-4	TRBJ1-5	-	TGTGCCAGCAGCGTATTGGGTAGCAATCAGCCCCAGCATTTT	CASSVLGSNQPQHF
many	TRBV29-1	TRBJ2-1	-	TGCAGCGTGTCATCCGGGTCACTGTTCTTC	CSVSSGSLFF
-	TRBV12-3/TRBV12-4	TRBJ1-3	-	TGTGCCAGCAGTTTAGCGCTCGGGCAGCGCTCTGGAAACACCATATATTTT	CASSLALGQRSGNTIYF
-	TRBV6-2/TRBV6-3	TRBJ2-5	-	TGTGCCAGCAGGGAACAGGGCTATCAAGAGACCCAGTACTTC	CASREQGYQETQYF
-	TRBV10-2	TRBJ1-6	-	TGCGCCAGCAGTGAGGAAGCAGCACATAATTCACCCCTCCACTTT	CASSEEAAHNSPLHF
few	TRBV19	TRBJ1-1	TRBD1	TGTGCCAGTAGCTACAGGGGAAACATGAACACTGAAGCTTTCTTT	CASSYRGNMNTEAFF
few	TRBV6-2/TRBV6-3	TRBJ1-5	TRBD1	TGTGCCAGCAGTTACTCAGGACAGGCTTGGAGGCAGCCCCAGCATTTT	CASSYSGQAWRQPQHF
-	TRBV20-1	TRBJ2-5	TRBD2	TGCAGTGCTCAGGAGATAGCGGGGGAGACCCAGTACTTC	CSAQEIAGETQYF
many	TRBV7-2	TRBJ2-3	TRBD1	TGTGCCAGCAGCGGACAGGTCACAGATACGCAGTATTTT	CASSGQVTDTQYF
-	TRBV4-1	TRBJ2-1	-	TGCGCCAGCAGCCCTCGGGGGTTTCGAGGCAATGAGCAGTTCTTC	CASSPRGFRGNEQFF
-	TRBV6-1	TRBJ1-5	-	TGTGCCAGCAACAGGGCTGGCGGTCAGCCCCAGCATTTT	CASNRAGGQPQHF
few	TRBV4-3	TRBJ2-1	-	TGCGCCAGCAGCCTCCGACCCGGGGGACCCGAGCAGTTCTTC	CASSLRPGGPEQFF